The clone carrying this TCR beta chain was found many times. The V and J ends lost 4 bases and 6 bases respectively, with 17 bases between them. From germline, CDR1 is SGDLS and CDR2 YYNGEE. The CDR3 sequence is 14 residues long. This specimen comes from a study of shared clonotypes between healthy human individuals. None of the donors, who were healthy HIV-negative adults, had recently had acute infections or vaccinations. This table comes from immunoSEQ multiplex PCR, and its TCRdb copy is limited to in-frame clones, with some not included. The table has around 1,000,000 clones, roughly 77% seen once.

The rearrangement links TRBV9 to TRBJ2-7; D gene unclear. The sequenced material came from memory CD4+ T cells from PBMCs. Regarding subset: CD45RA-negative fraction. The sequence was obtained from a man aged 18 to 29 in good health. Some clones in this sample may be carry-over from other donors' samples. As DNA, the CDR3 is TGTGCCAGCAGCCCCCGTAGCCAGTCGATCGAGCAGTACTTC. It codes for CASSPRSQSIEQYF.